This TCR beta chain emerged from a study of cytomegalovirus exposure and HLA in healthy donors. Regarding this clone: The antigen is unknown.

The CDR3 totals 14 residues. V lost 4 bases and J 0 bases, leaving 10 bases between the germline ends. Germline CDR1 reads MDHEN; CDR2 reads SYDVKM. Overall study results and limits: Reportedly, HLA-A and HLA-B alleles of most subjects were accurately predicted from TCR beta.

Use of 60 Vbeta and 13 Jbeta primers characterized the PCR. The table came from immunoSEQ multiplex PCR; TCRdb's copy has only in-frame clones and leaves some out. Of around 170,000 clones detected, approximately 88% appear once; the ten largest clones hold around 2.8%. The receptor comes from a woman aged 45-59 years in good health and CMV-seropositive. Sequencing was done on a sample of PBMCs. The chain has TRBV28 and TRBJ2-7, with D tentatively TRBD1 (5 bases). The CDR3 here is CASSSAGLSYEQYF. In nucleotides, the CDR3 is TGTGCCAGCAGTTCGGCAGGGCTCTCCTACGAGCAGTACTTC.